This TCR beta chain was recovered during a study of graft-versus-host responses after intestinal transplantation. Study summary: Each patient got anti-thymocyte globulin induction, then tacrolimus and steroids for roughly 3 years. Study-wide results and caveats: High graft-versus-host to host-versus-graft T cell clonal ratios marked allografts of patients with graft-donor macrochimerism. The recipient marrow held GvH clones, and some of them showed up first in ileum or blood. Levels of circulating GvH clones at their peak were associated with early post-transplant HvG declines.

There are 15 residues in the CDR3. V was trimmed by 3 bases and J by 2 bases, leaving 11 bases between them. The germline V gene has CDR1 SGHAT and CDR2 FQNNGV. Details on this clone: Its matching antigen is unknown.

Some clones are missing from TCRdb's copy, which holds only in-frame ones; the method was immunoSEQ multiplex PCR. This table has some 45,000 clones, around nine tenths appearing once. The sequencing used PBMCs, collected 524 days after transplant. This TCR was sampled from a human patient who received an intestinal transplant, so some T cells may come from the graft donor. The gene calls are TRBV11-2 and TRBJ1-3; D is perhaps TRBD1 (6 bases). CDR3 DNA: TGTGCCAGCAGCTTTAGGGGGAAGGCTGGAAACACCATATATTTT. It codes for CASSFRGKAGNTIYF.